This T cell receptor beta chain was captured in a study of a mutant IDH1 vaccine in newly diagnosed glioma. Study-level background: Either 4-6 weeks after radiotherapy alone or alongside temozolomide, vaccination was begun.

This CDR3 region has 14 residues. In germline, CDR1 is MGHDK, CDR2 SYGVNS. The V gene end was trimmed by 1 base and the J gene end by 5 bases; junction bases not matched to a gene: 4. Only in-frame clones appear in the TCRdb table, and some are missing; sequencing was by immunoSEQ multiplex PCR. The data contain 95,000 to 120,000 clones, 85% to 90% of them singletons. Worth noting for this clone: The antigen is not known.

The time point is: week 11, during vaccination. The vaccine gave 300 ug of a 20-mer mutant IDH1 peptide subcutaneously per dose. Donor tumors were new WHO grade 3 or 4 IDH1-mutant, ATRX-lost astrocytomas. Study conclusions and caveats: Apparently, pseudoprogression bore no relation to changes among the top peripheral T cell clonotypes.

The sequencing here drew on PBMCs, taken from a glioma patient whose treatment included an IDH1 peptide vaccine. The TCR was taken from a woman in her 50s with glioma. V is TRBV25-1 and J is TRBJ2-7; 8 nucleotides line up with TRBD1. CDR3 amino acids: CASSEFQGADEQYF. DNA for the CDR3: TGTGCCAGCAGTGAATTTCAGGGGGCGGACGAGCAGTACTTC.